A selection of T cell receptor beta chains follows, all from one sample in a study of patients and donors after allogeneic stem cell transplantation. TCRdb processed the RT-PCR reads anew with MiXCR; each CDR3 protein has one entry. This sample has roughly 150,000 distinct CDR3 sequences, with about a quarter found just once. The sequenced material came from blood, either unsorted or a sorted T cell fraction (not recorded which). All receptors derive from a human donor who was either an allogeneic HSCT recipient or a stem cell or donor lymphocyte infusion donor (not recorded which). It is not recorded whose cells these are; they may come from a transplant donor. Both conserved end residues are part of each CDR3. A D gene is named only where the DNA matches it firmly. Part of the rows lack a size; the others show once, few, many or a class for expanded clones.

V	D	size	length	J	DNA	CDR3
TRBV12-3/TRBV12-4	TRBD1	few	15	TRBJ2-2	TGTGCCAGCACTACCGGGACAGTGAACACCGGGGAGCTGTTTTTT	CASTTGTVNTGELFF
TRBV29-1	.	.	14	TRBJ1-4	TGCAGCGTTGAGTGGGAGGGAACTAATGAAAAACTGTTTTTT	CSVEWEGTNEKLFF
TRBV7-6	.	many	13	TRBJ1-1	TGTGCCAGCAGCTTAGCGAGGGGCGCTGAAGCTTTCTTT	CASSLARGAEAFF
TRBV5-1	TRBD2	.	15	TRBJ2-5	TGCGCCAGCAGCTTGGGACTAGCGGGGCAAGAGACCCAGTACTTC	CASSLGLAGQETQYF
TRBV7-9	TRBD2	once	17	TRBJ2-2	TGTGCCAGCAGTCGTCAGACTAGCGGGTTTAACACCGGGGAGCTGTTTTTT	CASSRQTSGFNTGELFF
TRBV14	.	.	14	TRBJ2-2	TGTGCCAGCAGCCCTCGCCTGTACACCGGGGAGCTGTTTTTT	CASSPRLYTGELFF
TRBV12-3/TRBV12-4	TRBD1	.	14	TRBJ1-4	TGTGCCAGCACCTTGACAGGGGAAAATGAAAAACTGTTTTTT	CASTLTGENEKLFF
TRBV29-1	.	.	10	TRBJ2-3	TGCAGCGCCCGAACAGATACGCAGTATTTT	CSARTDTQYF
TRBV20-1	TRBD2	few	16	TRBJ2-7	TGCAGTGCTAGAGCTGGGACTAGCGGCCAATCCTACGAGCAGTACTTC	CSARAGTSGQSYEQYF
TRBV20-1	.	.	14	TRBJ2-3	TGCAGTGCTCCGTCGCCCGAAGACACAGATACGCAGTATTTT	CSAPSPEDTDTQYF
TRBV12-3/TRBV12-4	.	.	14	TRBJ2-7	TGTGCCAGCAGGAATTCGGGAGTATGGTCCGAGCAGTACTTC	CASRNSGVWSEQYF
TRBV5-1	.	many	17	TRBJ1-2	TGCGCCAGCAGCTTGGGACATGGGGGCAACGTGGGCTATGGCTACACCTTC	CASSLGHGGNVGYGYTF
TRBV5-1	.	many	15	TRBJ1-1	TGCGCCAGCAGCTTGGTAACGGTGGGAGATACTGAAGCTTTCTTT	CASSLVTVGDTEAFF
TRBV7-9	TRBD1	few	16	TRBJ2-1	TGTGCCAGCAGCTTGGCCGGGACAGGGTCCTACAATGAGCAGTTCTTC	CASSLAGTGSYNEQFF
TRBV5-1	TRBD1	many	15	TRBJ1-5	TGTGCCAGCAGCTTAGGACAGGGAGGCAATCAGCCCCAGCATTTT	CASSLGQGGNQPQHF
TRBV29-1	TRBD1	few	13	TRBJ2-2	TGCAGCGCCGGGACAGGGGGCACCGGGGAGCTGTTTTTT	CSAGTGGTGELFF
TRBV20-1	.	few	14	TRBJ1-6	TGCAGTGCTTTGACCTCCGCGGGGAATTCACCCCTCCACTTT	CSALTSAGNSPLHF
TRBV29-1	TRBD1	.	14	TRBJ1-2	TGCAGCGTGCCGACAGGGGGCGCAAACTATGGCTACACCTTC	CSVPTGGANYGYTF
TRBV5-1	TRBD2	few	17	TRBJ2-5	TGCGCCAGCAGCTTGGCCGGGACTAGCGGGGGATTGGAGACCCAGTACTTC	CASSLAGTSGGLETQYF
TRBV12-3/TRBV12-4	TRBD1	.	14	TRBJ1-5	TGTGCCAGCAGCCCGGGACAGGGTTATCAGCCCCAGCATTTT	CASSPGQGYQPQHF
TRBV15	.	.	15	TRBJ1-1	TGTGCCACCAGCAGGTGGGGTTTGGGGGGCACTGAAGCTTTCTTT	CATSRWGLGGTEAFF
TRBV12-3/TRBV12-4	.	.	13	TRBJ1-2	TGTGCCAGCAGCTCGGTAGTAGCCTATGGCTACACCTTC	CASSSVVAYGYTF
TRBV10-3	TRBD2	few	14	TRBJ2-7	TGTGCCATCTGGGCGGGAGGTTACTCCTACGAGCAGTACTTC	CAIWAGGYSYEQYF
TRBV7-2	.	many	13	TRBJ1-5	TGTGCCAGCAGCTTAGTCAGGGACCAGCCCCAGCATTTT	CASSLVRDQPQHF
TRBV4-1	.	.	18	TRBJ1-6	TGCGCCAGCAGCCAAGATCCCCGGACAGAAGGTTATAATTCACCCCTCCACTTT	CASSQDPRTEGYNSPLHF
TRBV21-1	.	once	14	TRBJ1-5	TGTGCCAGCAGCAAAGAAGGGGGCGGACAGCCCCAGCATTTT	CASSKEGGGQPQHF
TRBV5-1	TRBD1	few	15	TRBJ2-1	TGCGCCAGCAGCTTGGTTCAGGGGGATATGAATGAGCAGTTCTTC	CASSLVQGDMNEQFF
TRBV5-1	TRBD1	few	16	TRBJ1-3	TGCGCCAGCAGCTTGGCAGGGGGCCGGACCAGAGACACCATATATTTT	CASSLAGGRTRDTIYF
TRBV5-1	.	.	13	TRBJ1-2	TGCGCCAGCAGCTTTGAACAGGACTATGGCTACACCTTC	CASSFEQDYGYTF
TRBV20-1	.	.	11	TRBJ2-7	TGCAGTGCTAGGAGGGGGAACGAGCAGTACTTC	CSARRGNEQYF
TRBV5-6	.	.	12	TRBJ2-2	TGTGCCAGCACCGGGCTCCCCGGGGAGCTGTTTTTT	CASTGLPGELFF
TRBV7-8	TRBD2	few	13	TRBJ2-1	TGTGCCAGCAGCCCTCAGGCGGGGGGTGAGCAGTTCTTC	CASSPQAGGEQFF
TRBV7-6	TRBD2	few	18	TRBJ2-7	TGTGCCAGCAGCTTAGCGGCTAGCGGGACCCGTTTGACCTACGAGCAGTACTTC	CASSLAASGTRLTYEQYF
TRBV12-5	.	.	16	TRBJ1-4	TGTGCTAGTGGTTTTCTCGCAACAGGGAAAAATGAAAAACTGTTTTTT	CASGFLATGKNEKLFF
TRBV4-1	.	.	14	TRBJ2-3	TGCGCCAGCAGCCACGCAGAGAGCACAGATACGCAGTATTTT	CASSHAESTDTQYF
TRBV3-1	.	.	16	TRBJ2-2	TGTGCCAGCAGCTTCCAGGGGATATGGGTCACCGGGGAGCTGTTTTTT	CASSFQGIWVTGELFF
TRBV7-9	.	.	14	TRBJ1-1	TGTGCCAGCAGCAAGACCCAGGGGAGGACTGAAGCTTTCTTT	CASSKTQGRTEAFF
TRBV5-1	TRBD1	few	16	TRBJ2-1	TGCGCCAGCAGCTTGGACGGGACAGGATATAACAATGAGCAGTTCTTC	CASSLDGTGYNNEQFF
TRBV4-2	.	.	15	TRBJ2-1	TGTGCCAGCAGCCATCTCGGAGGGTGGTCGCATGAGCAGTTCTTC	CASSHLGGWSHEQFF
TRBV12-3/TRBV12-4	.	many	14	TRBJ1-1	TGTGCCAGCAACGCGGGGTGGGATATGGCTGAAGCTTTCTTT	CASNAGWDMAEAFF
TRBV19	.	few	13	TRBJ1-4	TGTGCCTCAAGAGCGGTCCTCAATGAAAAACTGTTTTTT	CASRAVLNEKLFF
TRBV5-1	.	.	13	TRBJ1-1	TGCGCCAGCAGCTTCTCCCCGACAATTGAAGCTTTCTTT	CASSFSPTIEAFF
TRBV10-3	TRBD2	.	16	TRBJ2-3	TGTGCCATCTCTCCCAGCGGGGGGGTCCGCACAGATACGCAGTATTTT	CAISPSGGVRTDTQYF
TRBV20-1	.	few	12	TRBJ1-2	TGCAGTGCTAGACCGAGTAGCTATGGCTACACCTTC	CSARPSSYGYTF
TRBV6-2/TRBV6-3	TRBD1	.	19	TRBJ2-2	TGTGCCAGCAGTGACAACCACCCGACAGGGCCCCTTCAGACCGGGGAGCTGTTTTTT	CASSDNHPTGPLQTGELFF
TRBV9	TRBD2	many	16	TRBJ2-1	TGTGCCAGCAGCGAGCTCGGGACTAGCTCCTACAATGAGCAGTTCTTC	CASSELGTSSYNEQFF
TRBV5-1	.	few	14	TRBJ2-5	TGCGCCAGCAGCTTGGAACAGCTACAAGAGACCCAGTACTTC	CASSLEQLQETQYF
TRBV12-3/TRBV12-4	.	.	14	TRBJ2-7	TGTGCCAGCAGTTACGACGGGAGCTCCTACGAGCAGTACTTC	CASSYDGSSYEQYF
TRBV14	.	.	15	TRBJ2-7	TGTGCCAGCAGCCAAGGACTAGGATCGTCCTACGAGCAGTACTTC	CASSQGLGSSYEQYF
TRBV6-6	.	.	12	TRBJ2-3	TGTGCCACCGAGAGGGGCACAGATACGCAGTATTTT	CATERGTDTQYF
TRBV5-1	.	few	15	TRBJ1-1	TGCGCCAGCAGCTTCGACGGGAGGGGGGACACTGAAGCTTTCTTT	CASSFDGRGDTEAFF